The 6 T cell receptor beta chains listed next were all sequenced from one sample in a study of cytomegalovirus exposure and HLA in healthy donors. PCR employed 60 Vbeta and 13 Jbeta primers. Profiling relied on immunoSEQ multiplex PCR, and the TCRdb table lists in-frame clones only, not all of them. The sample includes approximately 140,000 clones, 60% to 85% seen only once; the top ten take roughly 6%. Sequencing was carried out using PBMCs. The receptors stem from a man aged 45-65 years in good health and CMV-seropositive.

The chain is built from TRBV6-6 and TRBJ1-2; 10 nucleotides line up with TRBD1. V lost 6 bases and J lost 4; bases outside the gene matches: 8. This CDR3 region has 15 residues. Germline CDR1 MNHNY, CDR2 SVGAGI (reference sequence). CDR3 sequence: CASSLSGQGGYGYTF. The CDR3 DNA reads TGTGCCAGCAGCTTATCAGGACAGGGGGGCTATGGCTACACCTTC.

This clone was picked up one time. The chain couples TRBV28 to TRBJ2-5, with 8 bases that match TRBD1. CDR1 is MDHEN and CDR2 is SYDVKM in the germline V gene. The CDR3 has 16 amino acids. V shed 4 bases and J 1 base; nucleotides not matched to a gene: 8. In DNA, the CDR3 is TGTGCCAGCAGTTCCCCTCACAGGGGGAGCCAAGAGACCCAGTACTTC. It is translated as CASSSPHRGSQETQYF.

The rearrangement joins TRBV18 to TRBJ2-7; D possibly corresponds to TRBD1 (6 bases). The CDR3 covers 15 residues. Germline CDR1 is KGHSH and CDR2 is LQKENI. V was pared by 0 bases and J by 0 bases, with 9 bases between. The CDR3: CASSPPSGVSYEQYF. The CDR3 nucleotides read TGTGCCAGCTCACCACCCTCAGGGGTCTCCTACGAGCAGTACTTC.

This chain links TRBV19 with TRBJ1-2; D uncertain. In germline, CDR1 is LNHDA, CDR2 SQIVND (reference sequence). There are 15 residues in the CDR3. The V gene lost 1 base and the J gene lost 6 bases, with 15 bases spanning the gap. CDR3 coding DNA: TGTGCCAGTAGTATAGGGTCGAGGCCGACCCATGGCTACACCTTC. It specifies CASSIGSRPTHGYTF.

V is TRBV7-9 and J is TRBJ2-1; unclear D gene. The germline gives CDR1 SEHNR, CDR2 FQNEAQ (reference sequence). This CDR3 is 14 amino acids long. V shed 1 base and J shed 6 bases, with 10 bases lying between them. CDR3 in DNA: TGTGCCAGCAGCTTAGGTTATTCTAGCAATGAGCAGTTCTTC. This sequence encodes CASSLGYSSNEQFF.

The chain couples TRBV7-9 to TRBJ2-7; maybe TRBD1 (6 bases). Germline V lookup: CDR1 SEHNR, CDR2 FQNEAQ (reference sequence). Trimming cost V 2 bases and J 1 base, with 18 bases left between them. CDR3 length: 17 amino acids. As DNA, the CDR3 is TGTGCCAGCAGCTTAAGGGGGACGGTTAGGGTGTCCTACGAGCAGTACTTC. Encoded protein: CASSLRGTVRVSYEQYF.